Detailed here is one TCR beta chain. Its antigen remains unidentified. This entry belongs to a study of T-cell memory formation after mild COVID-19. In the study overall: TCR clusters were mostly confined to one donor each. Study observations and caveats: The authors did not confirm SARS-CoV-2 specificity of second-wave clones peaking day 37. CD4+ clones that contracted lay mainly in CM and EM; CD8+ ones lay in EMRA.

TCRdb analysed the 5' RACE reads with MiXCR anew, one entry per CDR3 protein. The table has 450,000 or so distinct CDR3 sequences, about 23% seen once. This CDR3 has 19 residues. V lost 5 bases to trimming and J lost 0 bases; unmatched junction nucleotides: 10. CDR1 and CDR2 (germline): ENHRY, SYGVKD. This chain joins TRBV10-3 and TRBJ2-3; 14 bases map to TRBD2. This sequence originates from an adult woman who had mild COVID-19 (a few samples of this study predate the infection). Cell type and time point are not known. Sequencing used PBMCs or a T cell subset sorted from them (not recorded which). This CDR3 is CAISPYTTSGGASTDTQYF. The CDR3 bases are TGTGCCATCAGTCCTTATACGACTAGCGGGGGGGCAAGCACAGATACGCAGTATTTT.